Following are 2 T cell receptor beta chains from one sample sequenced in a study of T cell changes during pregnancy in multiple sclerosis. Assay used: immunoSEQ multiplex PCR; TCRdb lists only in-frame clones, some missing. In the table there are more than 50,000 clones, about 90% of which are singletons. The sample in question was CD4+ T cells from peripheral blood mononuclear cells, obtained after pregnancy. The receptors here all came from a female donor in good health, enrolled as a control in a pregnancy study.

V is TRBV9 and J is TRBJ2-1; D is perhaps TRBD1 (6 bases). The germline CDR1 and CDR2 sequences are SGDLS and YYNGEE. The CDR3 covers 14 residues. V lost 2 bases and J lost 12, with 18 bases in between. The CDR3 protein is CASSVGAGPLGQFF. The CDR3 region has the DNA TGTGCCAGCAGCGTGGGGGCAGGGCCCCTTGGGCAGTTCTTC.

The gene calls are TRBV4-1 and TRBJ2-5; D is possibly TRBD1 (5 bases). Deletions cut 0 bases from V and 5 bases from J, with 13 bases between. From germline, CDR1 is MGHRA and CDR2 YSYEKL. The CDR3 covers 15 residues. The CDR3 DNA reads TGCGCCAGCAGCCAAGATTTGCAGGGCAGGGAGACCCAGTACTTC. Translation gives CASSQDLQGRETQYF.